This T cell receptor (beta chain) was retrieved from a study of CD8 T cells in ankylosing spondylitis. This clonotype was detected many times. Its antigen is as yet unknown. Quantitative barcoded 5'-RACE was used to prepare TCR beta libraries. TCRdb analysed the 5' RACE reads with MiXCR anew, one entry per CDR3 protein. The sample carries more than 300,000 distinct CDR3 sequences, around 8% recorded once. Whole-study findings and limits: Several of the motif variants were reported before in synovial fluid and blood from reactive arthritis. Disease-linked clones reportedly concentrated significantly in matched ankylosing spondylitis synovial fluid. Apparently characteristic of ankylosing spondylitis blood was a TCR beta motif (about 8 highly homologous variants).

This CDR3 has 15 amino acids. Trimming cost V 4 bases and J 1 base, with 13 bases left between them. Germline lookup yields CDR1 SGHRS and CDR2 YFSETQ. Sequencing used blood, either unsorted or a sorted T cell fraction (not recorded which). V and J are TRBV5-1 and TRBJ2-3, with D possibly TRBD1 on 6 matching bases. The sequence was obtained from a male donor with ankylosing spondylitis. The CDR3 region is CASSPQGYGTDTQYF. The CDR3, as DNA: TGCGCCAGCAGCCCGCAGGGGTACGGCACAGATACGCAGTATTTT. Combining the CDR3 with reference TRBV5-1 and TRBJ2-3 gives the whole variable domain KAGVTQTPRYLIKTRGQQVTLSCSPISGHRSVSWYQQTPGQGLQFLFEYFSETQRNKGNFPGRFSGRQFSNSRSEMNVSTLELGDSALYLCASSPQGYGTDTQYFGPGTRLTVL.